A selection of T cell receptor beta chains follows, all from one sample in a study of blood T cell repertoires in COVID-19. The repertoire was sequenced with immunoSEQ multiplex PCR; TCRdb's copy has only in-frame clones and lacks some. The sample yields about half a million clones, less than 90% seen once. Sequenced: PBMCs or T cells enriched from blood (not recorded which). These receptor sequences come from a woman in her sixties or seventies who had recovered from COVID-19. Each CDR3 is given with its conserved first and last residue. D genes are given only for firm matches. For some rows the clone size is stated as once, few or many, or as a class when expanded; others skip it.

J	V	size	D	DNA	CDR3
TRBJ2-3	TRBV10-3	-	-	TGTGCCATCACCAGGACAGCTGCACAAGATACGCAGTATTTT	CAITRTAAQDTQYF
TRBJ1-1	TRBV4-1	-	-	TGCGCCAGCAGCCAAGATCTGGGCAGGACTGAAGCTTTCTTT	CASSQDLGRTEAFF
TRBJ2-2	TRBV9	-	TRBD1	TGTGCCAGCAGCCAAGACAGGGGGTCCGGGGAGCTGTTTTTT	CASSQDRGSGELFF
TRBJ1-2	TRBV7-9	-	-	TGTGCCAGCAGTCTCAAGGGGGTTGGCTATGGCTACACCTTC	CASSLKGVGYGYTF
TRBJ2-3	TRBV27	-	-	TGTGCCAGCAGTTTTAACACAGATACGCAGTATTTT	CASSFNTDTQYF
TRBJ1-2	TRBV6-5	-	-	TGTGCCAGCAGTTACTCGAGAGGGGGGGTCCGGGTTCGCTACACCTTC	CASSYSRGGVRVRYTF
TRBJ1-1	TRBV2	-	-	TGTGCCAGCAACAGGGAGAGGACTGAAGCTTTCTTT	CASNRERTEAFF
TRBJ1-5	TRBV5-6	-	TRBD1	TGTGCCAGCAGTTTTGCCGGGACAGGGGACAATCAGCCCCAGCATTTT	CASSFAGTGDNQPQHF
TRBJ2-2	TRBV3-1/TRBV3-2	-	TRBD1	TGTGCCAGCAGCTTCGTAAGACAGGGGGGGAACACCGGGGAGCTGTTTTTT	CASSFVRQGGNTGELFF
TRBJ2-1	TRBV5-1	once	TRBD2	TGCGCCAGCAGCTTGGAGCCTAGCGGGGGTCAGTTCTTC	CASSLEPSGGQFF
TRBJ2-7	TRBV5-5	-	-	TGTGCCAGCAGCTTGGCCGGGCAGGGCTACGAGCAGTACTTC	CASSLAGQGYEQYF
TRBJ1-2	TRBV18	-	-	TGTGCCAGCTCACCACTAGTCCTATCAAACGGCTACACCTTC	CASSPLVLSNGYTF
TRBJ2-2	TRBV5-1	-	TRBD2	TGCGCCAGCGGGGAGGGGCCGAACACCGGGGAGCTGTTTTTT	CASGEGPNTGELFF
TRBJ1-5	TRBV5-4	-	-	TGTGCCAGCAGCTTGGATCACAATCAGCCCCAGCATTTT	CASSLDHNQPQHF
TRBJ1-6	TRBV28	-	-	TGTGCCAGCAGCCCCGGCCCAGGGTACAATTCACCCCTCCACTTT	CASSPGPGYNSPLHF
TRBJ1-2	TRBV11-2	many	TRBD1	TGTGCCAGCAGCACAGGACAGGGACACTATGGCTACACCTTC	CASSTGQGHYGYTF
TRBJ2-1	TRBV11-3	-	TRBD2	TGTGCCAGCAGCCCACTAGCGGGGGGGCACGGTGAGCAGTTCTTC	CASSPLAGGHGEQFF
TRBJ1-2	TRBV11-2	-	-	TGTGCCAGCAGCCAAGGAACAGGAGCTAACTATGGCTACACCTTC	CASSQGTGANYGYTF
TRBJ1-5	TRBV19	-	TRBD1	TGTGCCAGTAGGGGTACCGGGGAACAGGGGCATCAGCCCCAGCATTTT	CASRGTGEQGHQPQHF
TRBJ2-3	TRBV13	-	TRBD2	TGTGCCAGCAGCTTTCGGACTAGCGGGGTGGGAAAGTTTGCAGATACGCAGTATTTT	CASSFRTSGVGKFADTQYF
TRBJ2-7	TRBV11-2	-	TRBD1	TGTGCCAGCAGCCCCGGGACAGGCGCCTACGAGCAGTACTTC	CASSPGTGAYEQYF
TRBJ1-1	TRBV18	-	-	TGTGCCAGCTCACCGAGCCCGGGCACTGAAGCTTTCTTT	CASSPSPGTEAFF
TRBJ1-1	TRBV11-3	few	TRBD1	TGTGCCAGCAGCTTGACAGGGATGGACACTGAAGCTTTCTTT	CASSLTGMDTEAFF
TRBJ1-6	TRBV3-1/TRBV3-2	-	-	TGTGCCAGCAGCCAAGAGAGCTCCTATAATTCACCCCTCCACTTT	CASSQESSYNSPLHF
TRBJ2-7	TRBV20-1	-	-	TGCAGTGCTAGTTCGCCAGGGCCGATGCGTTACGAGCAGTACTTC	CSASSPGPMRYEQYF
TRBJ1-5	TRBV7-2	-	-	TGTGCCAGCAGCCCATGGACAGCTAGCAATCAGCCCCAGCATTTT	CASSPWTASNQPQHF
TRBJ2-2	TRBV15	-	-	TGTGCCACCAGCAGCGGGGGTTGGAACACCGGGGAGCTGTTTTTT	CATSSGGWNTGELFF
TRBJ1-6	TRBV10-3	once	-	TGTGCCATCAGTGAAGGGGGAGAGGGTAATTCACCCCTCCACTTT	CAISEGGEGNSPLHF
TRBJ2-1	TRBV5-1	few	TRBD1	TGCGCCAGCAGCGGCGGACAGGGGGCGCTGAGAAATGAGCAGTTCTTC	CASSGGQGALRNEQFF
TRBJ1-1	TRBV10-2	-	-	TGCGCCAGCATAGGGACAACGAACACTGAAGCTTTCTTT	CASIGTTNTEAFF
TRBJ2-3	TRBV12-3/TRBV12-4	-	-	TGTGCCAGCAGCCCCTATGGGGAGCTCCAGTATTTT	CASSPYGELQYF
TRBJ2-2	TRBV5-1	-	TRBD2	TGCGCCAGCAGCTTGGCTCGGGGGGGGCCGAACACCGGGGAGCTGTTTTTT	CASSLARGGPNTGELFF
TRBJ1-1	TRBV19	once	TRBD1	TGTGCCAGTACCGCCGGTCCAGGACAGGGGTTGAACACTGAAGCTTTCTTT	CASTAGPGQGLNTEAFF
TRBJ2-1	TRBV4-1	-	TRBD1	TGCGCCAGCAGCCACCCAGGGGGCTCCTACAATGAGCAGTTCTTC	CASSHPGGSYNEQFF
TRBJ2-3	TRBV5-4	-	TRBD2	TGTGCCAGCAGCATGAGCGGGGGGGTCCTAGCTAGCACAGATACGCAGTATTTT	CASSMSGGVLASTDTQYF
TRBJ1-2	TRBV4-1	-	-	TGCGCCAGCAGCCCCTCCGGGAGGGACTATGGCTACACCTTC	CASSPSGRDYGYTF
TRBJ2-6	TRBV30	-	-	TGTGCCTGGGAGACAGGCTCTGGGTCTGGGGCCAACGTCCTGACTTTC	CAWETGSGSGANVLTF
TRBJ1-1	TRBV7-9	-	-	TGTGCCAGCAGCTTCGGGCGGGACACTGAAGCTTTCTTT	CASSFGRDTEAFF
TRBJ2-5	TRBV5-1	-	TRBD2	TGCGCCAGCAGCCTCCTCGGGGGGAGCCTAGCGGGTCCTTGGGCCCAGTACTTC	CASSLLGGSLAGPWAQYF
TRBJ2-7	TRBV7-2	-	TRBD2	TGTGCCAGCAGCACCGGGACTAGCGGGACCTACGAGCAGTACTTC	CASSTGTSGTYEQYF
TRBJ1-2	TRBV7-9	-	TRBD1	TGTGCCAGCAGCAGCGAGACAGGGAATATCGGGTATGGCTACACCTTC	CASSSETGNIGYGYTF
TRBJ1-2	TRBV2	-	TRBD1	TGTGCCAGCAGTGAAGGGGGACAGCCTGTTACTAACTATGGCTACACCTTC	CASSEGGQPVTNYGYTF
TRBJ1-4	TRBV7-9	once	-	TGTGCCGACCAGGTTGATGAAAAACTGTTTTTT	CADQVDEKLFF
TRBJ1-5	TRBV19	-	-	TGTGCCAGTACCCCAGGGTTAATACGCAATCAGCCCCAGCATTTT	CASTPGLIRNQPQHF
TRBJ2-3	TRBV24-1	-	-	TGTGCCACCAGTGAGGTAGGGACTGGCGCAGATACGCAGTATTTT	CATSEVGTGADTQYF
TRBJ1-5	TRBV15	-	-	TGTGCCACCCAGTTACGGGATCAGCCCCAGCATTTT	CATQLRDQPQHF
TRBJ2-7	TRBV11-3	-	TRBD1	TGTGCCAGCAGCTTAGGACAGGGCTTCTACGAGCAGTACTTC	CASSLGQGFYEQYF
TRBJ1-6	TRBV4-1	-	TRBD1	TGCGCCAGCAGCCGATATACCTATGGACAGGGGGACTCCAATTCACCCCTCCACTTT	CASSRYTYGQGDSNSPLHF
TRBJ2-1	TRBV29-1	-	-	TGCAGCGTTGAAGATCTTCGGGGGAGCGATTTGTACAATGAGCAGTTCTTC	CSVEDLRGSDLYNEQFF
TRBJ2-3	TRBV5-1	-	TRBD2	TGCGCCAGCAGCTCTATCCCTAGCGGGGGGGCAGATACGCAGTATTTT	CASSSIPSGGADTQYF
TRBJ1-5	TRBV5-6	-	TRBD1	TGTGCCAGCAGCTTGGACAGGGGGGGACAGCCCCAGCATTTT	CASSLDRGGQPQHF